The entry below gives a single T cell receptor beta chain sequence along with its context. As yet, its antigen is unknown. The data were taken from a study of T cell responses to AZD1222 COVID-19 vaccine. In the study overall: Samples with a second dose at about 4 or about 12 weeks were pooled together.

Overall study findings and caveats: The donors showed a predominance of white British ancestry and of females, with possible underestimation of clonal diversity. Reportedly, close to half of spike-specific TCRs are directed against unmutated variant regions.

The table came from immunoSEQ multiplex PCR; TCRdb's copy has only in-frame clones and leaves some out. In the table there are 130,000 or so clones, around 89% of which are singletons. V shed 3 bases, J shed 1 base, and the junction held 12 bases outside the gene matches. The CDR3 extends over 18 amino acids. Germline loops: CDR1 SGHTA, CDR2 FQGNSA. The source was peripheral blood, collected on day 0 of AZD1222 vaccination. The receptor comes from an adult in good health. J is TRBJ1-3 and V is TRBV7-2, with 7 bases fitting TRBD1. Here the CDR3 DNA reads TGTGCCAGCAGCTTCGCCGCCGGGACAGCCCGTTCTGGAAACACCATATATTTT. Translated, it gives CASSFAAGTARSGNTIYF.